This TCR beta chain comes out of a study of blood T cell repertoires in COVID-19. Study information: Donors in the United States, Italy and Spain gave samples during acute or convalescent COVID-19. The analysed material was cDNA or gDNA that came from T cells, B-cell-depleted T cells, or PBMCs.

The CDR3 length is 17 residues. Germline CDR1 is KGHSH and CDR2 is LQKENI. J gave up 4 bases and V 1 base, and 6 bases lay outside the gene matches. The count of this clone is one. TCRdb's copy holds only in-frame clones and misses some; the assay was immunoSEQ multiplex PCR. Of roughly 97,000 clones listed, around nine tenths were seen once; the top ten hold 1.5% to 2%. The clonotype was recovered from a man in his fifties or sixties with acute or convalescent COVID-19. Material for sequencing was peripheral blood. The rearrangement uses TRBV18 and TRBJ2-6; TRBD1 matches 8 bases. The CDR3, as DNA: TGTGCCAGCTCACCACTTTCCAGGGGGCTAGGGGCCAACGTCCTGACTTTC. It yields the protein CASSPLSRGLGANVLTF.